A single sample is the source of the 30 T cell receptor beta chains below, sequenced in a study of T cell responses to AZD1222 COVID-19 vaccine (dated by TCRdb to 2020 to 2023). Receptor libraries were prepared by the immunoSEQ multiplex PCR assay. Imported from immuneACCESS, the table was reduced by TCRdb to in-frame sequences with V and J called. These copies leave out some clones; in studies compared against another copy, an unresolved V gene accounts for under half, and the cause of the remainder is not known. The sample includes more than 150,000 clones, with roughly 92% observed a single time. 8% to 13% of the sample goes to the ten largest clones. Taken with the paper, the label for time point translates to: baseline before first vaccination. The material was peripheral blood, obtained on day 0 of AZD1222 vaccination. These receptors came from an adult in good health.

This chain joins TRBV29-1 and TRBJ2-2; D is perhaps TRBD1 or TRBD2 (5 bases each). V was cut by 1 base and J by 6 bases, with 12 bases left in between. Germline V gene lookup returns CDR1 SQVTM and CDR2 ANQGSEA. The CDR3 length is 14 residues. The CDR3 here is CSVEVPGTPGELFF. The CDR3 nucleotides are TGCAGCGTTGAAGTCCCAGGGACGCCCGGGGAGCTGTTTTTT.

CDR3 loop: CASGPDRGSYTEAFF. DNA of the CDR3: TGTGCTAGTGGTCCCGACAGGGGGAGCTACACTGAAGCTTTCTTT. The rearrangement links TRBV12-5 to TRBJ1-1; 9 positions match TRBD1. This CDR3 spans 15 amino acids. V shed 5 bases, J shed 3 bases, and the junction held 7 bases outside the gene matches. Per the germline V gene, CDR1 is LGHNT and CDR2 is FRNRAP.

This rearrangement joins TRBV5-1 to TRBJ2-7; TRBD2 agrees at 12 bases. The CDR3 length is 19 residues. J lost 5 bases, V lost 3 bases, and 18 bases had no gene match. Germline loops: CDR1 SGHRS, CDR2 YFSETQ. CDR3 bases: TGCGCCAGCAGCTGGGGGGGCGCTAGCGGGAGGGCCGGTATGCACGAGCAGTACTTC. It codes for CASSWGGASGRAGMHEQYF.

This chain uses TRBV19 with TRBJ1-2, with D hard to call. The V end was cut by 5 bases, the J end by 3 bases, with 7 bases between. Per the germline V gene, CDR1 is LNHDA and CDR2 is SQIVND (reference sequence). CDR3 length equals 12 residues. CDR3 nucleotide sequence: TGTGCCAGTAGTTCCAGCTACTATGGCTACACCTTC. Translating gives CASSSSYYGYTF.

The V and J genes are TRBV9 and TRBJ2-2; no reliable D call. The length of the CDR3 is 15 residues. Per the germline V gene, CDR1 is SGDLS and CDR2 is YYNGEE. V lost 0 bases and J lost 1, with 7 bases in between. The CDR3 DNA is TGTGCCAGCAGCGTAGCCTTCGGGAACACCGGGGAGCTGTTTTTT. Amino acids: CASSVAFGNTGELFF.

V is TRBV6-2 or TRBV6-3 and J is TRBJ1-3, with TRBD1 matching 7 bases. CDR1 and CDR2 (germline): MNHEY, SVGEGT. Germline trimming cut 1 base from V and 4 bases from J; bases unmatched to any gene: 1. The CDR3 sequence is 14 residues long. CDR3: CASSYYRGGNTIYF. In DNA form, the CDR3 reads TGTGCCAGCAGTTACTACAGGGGCGGAAACACCATATATTTT.

J is TRBJ1-6 and V is TRBV19; D uncertain. The CDR3 runs to 13 residues. Trimming took off 5 bases at V and 9 bases at J, with 11 bases between the two ends. Germline CDR1 LNHDA, CDR2 SQIVND (reference sequence). Here the CDR3 DNA reads TGTGCCAGTAGTGGCCTCAGGTTTTCACCCCTCCACTTT. This gives the protein CASSGLRFSPLHF. The variable domain in full, completed from reference TRBV19 and TRBJ1-6, reads DGGITQSPKYLFRKEGQNVTLSCEQNLNHDAMYWYRQDPGQGLRLIYYSQIVNDFQKGDIAEGYSVSREKKESFPLTVTSAQKNPTAFYLCASSGLRFSPLHFGNGTRLTVT.

V and J are TRBV4-1 and TRBJ2-5, with D tentatively TRBD1 or TRBD2 (5 bases each). The CDR3 runs 14 residues. With 1 base removed from V and 5 bases from J, the gap between germline ends came to 11 bases. The germline V gene has CDR1 MGHRA and CDR2 YSYEKL. The CDR3 is CASSQVGVLETQYF. The CDR3 DNA reads as TGCGCCAGCAGCCAAGTGGGGGTTTTGGAGACCCAGTACTTC.

The genes are TRBV7-2 and TRBJ1-4; a weak D match, TRBD1 (5 bases). CDR1 SGHTA and CDR2 FQGNSA come from the germline V gene. The germline V and J ends were trimmed by 5 bases and 8 bases, with 15 bases remaining between them. The length of the CDR3 is 14 residues. Here the CDR3 reads CASSPDRGEEKLFF. CDR3 nucleotides: TGTGCCAGCAGCCCAGACAGAGGAGAGGAAAAACTGTTTTTT.

V is TRBV11-2 and J is TRBJ2-7; 9 positions match TRBD2. V gave up 0 bases and J gave up 3 bases; unmatched junction bases: 6. This CDR3 has 16 residues. Looked up from germline, CDR1 is SGHAT and CDR2 is FQNNGV. CDR3 region: CASSLDSSGGIYEQYV. CDR3 bases: TGTGCCAGCAGCTTAGATAGTAGCGGGGGAATCTACGAGCAGTACGTC.

The J gene is TRBJ1-2, the V gene TRBV12-3 or TRBV12-4; D not resolved. CDR3 length: 13 amino acids. V lost 7 bases, J lost 6 bases, and 15 bases lay in between. CDR3 DNA sequence: TGTGCCAGCACCGCAACCATAGGGAATGGCTACACCTTC. It is translated as CASTATIGNGYTF.

The chain uses TRBV2 and TRBJ2-7; maybe TRBD2 (5 bases). CDR1 is SNHLY and CDR2 is FYNNEI in the germline V gene. Between the trimmed V and J ends, which lost 6 bases and 6 bases, there was a span of 15 bases. The CDR3 extends over 13 amino acids. As DNA, the CDR3 is TGTGCCAGCAGGAGGGAGACCTACGCCGAGCAGTACTTC. It specifies CASRRETYAEQYF.

J is TRBJ1-3 and V is TRBV3-1 (or the pseudogene TRBV3-2); 9 bases align to TRBD1. V gave up 4 bases and J gave up 4 bases; unmatched junction bases: 5. This CDR3 contains 15 residues. Germline CDR1 and CDR2: LGHDT and YNNKEL (reference sequence). This CDR3 is CASSPRDRVGNTIYF. DNA for the CDR3: TGTGCCAGCAGCCCTCGGGACAGGGTAGGAAACACCATATATTTT.

The rearrangement uses TRBV10-3 and TRBJ1-1; 7 nucleotides line up with TRBD1. CDR1 and CDR2 (germline): ENHRY, SYGVKD. This CDR3 spans 13 amino acids. The V and J ends lost 7 bases and 1 base, in that order; junction bases with no gene match: 3. CDR3 nucleotides: TGTGCCATCATGGGGACAGAGAACACTGAAGCTTTCTTT. It codes for CAIMGTENTEAFF.

This chain connects TRBV11-3 to TRBJ2-2; TRBD2 might be the D (5 bases). In germline, CDR1 is SGHNT, CDR2 YENEEA. V lost 2 bases and J lost 3, with 7 bases in between. CDR3 size: 14 residues. CDR3 in DNA: TGTGCCAGCAGCTTACGGGGTTACACCGGGGAGCTGTTTTTT. This codes for CASSLRGYTGELFF.

The chain employs TRBV19 and TRBJ1-2, with D unclear. V was cut by 3 bases and J by 4 bases, with 12 bases left in between. Looked up from germline, CDR1 is LNHDA and CDR2 is SQIVND (reference sequence). This CDR3 is built from 14 residues. The CDR3 here is CASSMQPGGYGYTF. CDR3 DNA sequence: TGTGCCAGTAGTATGCAGCCCGGCGGCTATGGCTACACCTTC. Supplemented by reference TRBV19 and TRBJ1-2, the full variable domain reads DGGITQSPKYLFRKEGQNVTLSCEQNLNHDAMYWYRQDPGQGLRLIYYSQIVNDFQKGDIAEGYSVSREKKESFPLTVTSAQKNPTAFYLCASSMQPGGYGYTFGSGTRLTVV.

The chain is built from TRBV6-2 or TRBV6-3 and TRBJ2-7; 13 bases map to TRBD2. Unmatched junction bases numbered 9, after V lost 4 bases and J lost 0 bases. The CDR3 sequence is 18 residues long. Germline V gene data show CDR1 as MNHEY and CDR2 as SVGEGT. This CDR3 is CASSFLGLAGALSYEQYV. The DNA for the CDR3 is TGTGCCAGCAGTTTCCTCGGACTAGCGGGGGCCCTCTCCTACGAGCAGTACGTC.

This clone was seen a handful of times. The rearrangement links TRBV6-2 or TRBV6-3 to TRBJ1-4, with unresolved D. The CDR3 has 13 residues. Trimming took off 5 bases at V and 0 bases at J, with 4 bases between the two ends. Germline assignment: CDR1 MNHEY and CDR2 SVGEGT. The CDR3 loop reads CASSRTTNEKLFF. The CDR3 bases are TGTGCCAGCAGTCGGACAACTAATGAAAAACTGTTTTTT.

Note on this clone: This CDR3 is also generated by other DNA sequences in the sample. This sequence joins TRBV29-1 and TRBJ1-1; D might be TRBD1 (5 bases). The germline CDR1 and CDR2 sequences are SQVTM and ANQGSEA. The CDR3 length is 12 residues. Trimming left V 7 bases short and J 4 bases short, with 13 bases between. CDR3 bases: TGCAGCGCCCCCGATCAGGGCACTGAAGCTTTCTTT. Protein sequence: CSAPDQGTEAFF.

The chain uses TRBV28 and TRBJ1-2; D unresolved. The ends were cut back, 6 bases at V and 7 bases at J, with 18 bases in the middle. The CDR3 covers 14 residues. Germline V gives CDR1 MDHEN, CDR2 SYDVKM. Here the CDR3 DNA reads TGTGCCAGCAGCCCTGCTGCCCGGGAGGGTGGCTACACCTTC. Encoded protein: CASSPAAREGGYTF.

J is TRBJ1-1 and V is TRBV18, with unresolved D. V lost 3 bases to trimming and J lost 11 bases, with 19 bases between them. This CDR3 contains 14 residues. Germline values: CDR1 KGHSH, CDR2 LQKENI. The CDR3 DNA is TGTGCCAGCTCACCCATCGATCCCCCCTCGGGGGCTTTCTTT. This encodes CASSPIDPPSGAFF.

The CDR3 sequence: CSAVWGNTIYF. For the CDR3, the DNA is TGCAGTGCTGTATGGGGAAACACCATATATTTT. The chain carries TRBV20-1 and TRBJ1-3, with D uncertain. Looked up from germline, CDR1 is DFQATT and CDR2 is SNEGSKA (reference sequence). Trimming pared 5 bases from V and 4 bases from J, leaving 6 bases between. The CDR3 contains 11 residues.

The J gene is TRBJ2-4, the V gene TRBV4-2; TRBD2 agrees at 11 bases. Germline-derived CDR1 and CDR2 are LGHNA and YNFKEQ. Unmatched junction bases numbered 7, after V lost 3 bases and J lost 3 bases. The CDR3 consists of 17 residues. The CDR3 DNA follows: TGTGCCAGCAGCCAGGTACCGGGACTAGCGGTCAAAAACATTCAGTACTTC. Amino acids: CASSQVPGLAVKNIQYF.

V gene TRBV6-5 combines with J gene TRBJ2-7; the D gene is possibly TRBD1 (6 bases). This CDR3 contains 14 residues. V lost 8 bases and J lost 3, with 17 bases in between. Germline values: CDR1 MNHEY, CDR2 SVGAGI. Here the CDR3 reads CASAGGTGLYEQYF. The CDR3 bases are TGTGCCAGCGCTGGAGGAACAGGGCTCTACGAGCAGTACTTC.

The rearrangement joins TRBV24-1 to TRBJ1-4; no clear D. The CDR3 consists of 13 residues. V was pared by 5 bases and J by 4 bases, with 7 bases between. Germline values: CDR1 KGHDR, CDR2 SFDVKD. The CDR3 spells CATSGGYNEKLFF. The CDR3 bases are TGTGCCACCAGTGGGGGATATAATGAAAAACTGTTTTTT.

This clone was observed a handful of times. This chain links TRBV5-4 with TRBJ1-4; 9 positions match TRBD1. Germline CDR1 reads SGHNT; CDR2 reads YYREEE (reference sequence). V lost 2 bases and J lost 6; bases outside the gene matches: 2. The CDR3 is made up of 14 amino acids. The DNA for the CDR3 is TGTGCCAGCAGCTTATGGACAGGGGATGAAAAACTGTTTTTT. This gives the protein CASSLWTGDEKLFF. Full variable domain (remainder filled in from reference TRBV5-4 and TRBJ1-4): ETGVTQSPTHLIKTRGQQVTLRCSSQSGHNTVSWYQQALGQGPQFIFQYYREEENGRGNFPPRFSGLQFPNYSSELNVNALELDDSALYLCASSLWTGDEKLFFGSGTQLSVL.

The V gene is TRBV6-4, the J gene TRBJ1-2, with 9 bases identical to TRBD1. The CDR3 totals 17 residues. With 6 bases clipped from V and 4 bases from J, the junction kept 15 bases outside the gene matches. Germline assignment: CDR1 MRHNA and CDR2 SNTAGT. The CDR3 nucleotides are TGTGCCAGCAGCCAGAATACCGGGACAGGGAGTCCCTATGGCTACACCTTC. Protein product: CASSQNTGTGSPYGYTF.

The rearrangement uses TRBV19 and TRBJ2-7; D may match TRBD1 or TRBD2 (6 bases each). V was cut by 3 bases and J by 2 bases, with 11 bases left in between. CDR1 is LNHDA, CDR2 SQIVND, per germline (reference sequence). The CDR3 covers 14 residues. This CDR3 is CASSMGGPTYEQYF. DNA for the CDR3: TGTGCCAGTAGTATGGGGGGCCCAACCTACGAGCAGTACTTC.

The CDR3 DNA sequence: TGCGCCAGCACCGTCGATAGGGGGCAAACAGATACGCAGTATTTT. It encodes CASTVDRGQTDTQYF. The rearrangement joins TRBV5-1 to TRBJ2-3; TRBD1 agrees at 7 bases. V trimming: 6 bases; J trimming: 3 bases; junction bases outside the gene matches: 10. The CDR3 runs to 15 residues. Germline-derived CDR1 and CDR2 are SGHRS and YFSETQ.

The rearrangement uses TRBV12-3 or TRBV12-4 and TRBJ2-3; no reliable D call. Trimming removed 7 bases from V and 6 bases from J, with 8 bases in between. The CDR3 has 11 amino acids. This CDR3 reads CASTRTDTQYF. The CDR3 nucleotides are TGTGCCAGCACACGGACCGATACGCAGTATTTT.